This TCR beta chain was observed in a study of T cell repertoires in cytomegalovirus infection. Findings and caveats of the study: Across the ex vivo response, the dominant clonotypes were HLA-C-restricted CMV-specific TCR beta clonotypes.

V shed 0 bases, J shed 7 bases, and the junction held 4 bases outside the gene matches. This CDR3 contains 15 residues. Germline CDR1 SGHRS, CDR2 YFSETQ. TCRdb reanalysed the reads using MiXCR and keeps one entry per CDR3 protein. The sample comprises about 310,000 distinct CDR3 sequences, roughly 15% of which are singletons, and more than 10% rests with the top ten. About this clonotype: Antigen unknown.

The chain links TRBV5-1 to TRBJ2-1; the match to TRBD2 covers 10 bases. The receptor was isolated from a human donor in good health (CMV status not recorded). Some clones in this sample may be carry-over from other donors' samples. Sequenced: PBMCs. The CDR3, as DNA: TGCGCCAGCAGCTTGGTGGGGACTAGCGAAAATGAGCAGTTCTTC. This translates into CASSLVGTSENEQFF.